The present T cell receptor (beta chain) was sequenced within a study of cytomegalovirus exposure and HLA in healthy donors. General study results and limits: Cytomegalovirus association was listed for around 180 TCR beta chains. There were three CMV-associated chains whose specificity for CMV antigens was confirmed in vitro. Owing to their indistinguishability, certain V segments, notably TRBV6-2 and TRBV6-3, were excluded.

CDR3 length equals 15 residues. After removal of 11 bases from V and 7 bases from J, the junction contained 14 bases not matched to a gene. Per germline, CDR1 ENHRY and CDR2 SYGVKD. About this clone: Antigen: not known.

With 60 Vbeta and 13 Jbeta primers, the PCR was carried out. TCRdb keeps only in-frame clones here, not all; method: immunoSEQ multiplex PCR. This sample has about 110,000 clones; roughly 70% occur once, and the top ten carry approximately 9.4%. The chain employs TRBV10-3 and TRBJ2-1, with TRBD2 identical over 10 bases. This TCR came from a man aged 25-45 years in good health and CMV-seropositive. Material for sequencing was PBMCs. The CDR3 region has the DNA TGTGCCGGGAGGTCCTCCGGGACTAGCGCTAATGAGCAGTTCTTC. Protein product: CAGRSSGTSANEQFF.